This TCR beta chain was obtained from a study of shared clonotypes between healthy human individuals. A 200 ng quantity of DNA, roughly 29,000 T cell genomes, went into the sorted-subset replicate PCRs. Per the authors' pipeline: Without quality scores, immunoSEQ junctional reads could not be filtered like full-length reads. Using immunoSEQ multiplex PCR, the repertoire was profiled, and TCRdb retains in-frame clones only, with some absent. V and J calls and clone size are given by that table; D and trimming were obtained from the DNA. The table lists approximately 180,000 clones, approximately 92% of them singletons. General study findings and limits: Among four donors, roughly 5% of naive CD4 clonotypes were found in common. Unshared clonotypes carried lower generation probabilities than those common to all four donors.

Regarding this clone: Antigen specificity is unknown.

Trimming left V 1 base short and J 4 bases short, with 13 bases between. Germline V gene data show CDR1 as SGHDN and CDR2 as FVKESK. The CDR3 is 15 residues long. V gene TRBV14 combines with J gene TRBJ2-5; D may be TRBD1 (5 bases). This clonotype originated in a woman aged 25 to 39 in good health. The sample comprised naive CD4+ T cells sorted from blood. Subset indicated: CD45RA+ positively selected. CDR3 in amino acids: CASSQGSLRGETQYF. The CDR3 nucleotides are TGTGCCAGCAGCCAAGGTAGCCTTAGGGGAGAGACCCAGTACTTC.